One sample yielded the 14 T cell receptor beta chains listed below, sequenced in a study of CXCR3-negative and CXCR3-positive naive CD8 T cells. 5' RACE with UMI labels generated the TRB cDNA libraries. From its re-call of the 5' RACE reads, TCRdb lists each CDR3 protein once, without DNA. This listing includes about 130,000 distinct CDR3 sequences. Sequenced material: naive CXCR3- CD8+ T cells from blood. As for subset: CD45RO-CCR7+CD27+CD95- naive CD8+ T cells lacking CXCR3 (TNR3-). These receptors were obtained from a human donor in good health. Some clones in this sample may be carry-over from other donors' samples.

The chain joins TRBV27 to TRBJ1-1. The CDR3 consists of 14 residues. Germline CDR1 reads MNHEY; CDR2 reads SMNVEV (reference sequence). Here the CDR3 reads CASKNLAGNTVVFF.

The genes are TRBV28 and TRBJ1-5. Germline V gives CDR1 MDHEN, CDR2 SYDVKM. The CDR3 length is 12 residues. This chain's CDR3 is CASNSLNQPQHF.

This chain's CDR3 is CSVPPSGRLEEQYF. The chain links TRBV20-1 to TRBJ2-7; TCRdb's D call, TRBD2, is unchecked because there is no DNA. There are 14 residues in the CDR3. The V gene's germline CDR1 is DFQATT and CDR2 SNEGSKA (reference sequence).

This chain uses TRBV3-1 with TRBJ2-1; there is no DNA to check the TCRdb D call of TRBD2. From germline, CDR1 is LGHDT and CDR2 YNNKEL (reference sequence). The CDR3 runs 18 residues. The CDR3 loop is CASSQAPLLRGAYNEQFF.

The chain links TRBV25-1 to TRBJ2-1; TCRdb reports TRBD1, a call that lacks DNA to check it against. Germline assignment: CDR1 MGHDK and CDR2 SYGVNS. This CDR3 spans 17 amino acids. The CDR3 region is CASRSSQTDSSYNEQFF.

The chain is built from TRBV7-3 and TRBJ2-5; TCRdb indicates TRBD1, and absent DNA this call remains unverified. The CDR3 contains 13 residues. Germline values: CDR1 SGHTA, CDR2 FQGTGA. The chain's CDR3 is CASSLASGETQYF.

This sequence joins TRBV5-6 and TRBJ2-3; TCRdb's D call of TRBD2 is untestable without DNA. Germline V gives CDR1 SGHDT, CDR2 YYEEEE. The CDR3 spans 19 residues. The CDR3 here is CASSLTSFVASSSTDTQYF.

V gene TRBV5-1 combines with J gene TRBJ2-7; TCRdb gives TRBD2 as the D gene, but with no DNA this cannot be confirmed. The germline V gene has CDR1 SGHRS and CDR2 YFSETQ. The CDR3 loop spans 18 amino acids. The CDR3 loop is CASSLFGSGLAISYEQYF.

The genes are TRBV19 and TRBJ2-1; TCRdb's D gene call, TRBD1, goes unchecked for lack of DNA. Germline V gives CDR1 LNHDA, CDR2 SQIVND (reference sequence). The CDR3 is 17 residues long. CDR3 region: CASSIADRGLGYNEQFF.

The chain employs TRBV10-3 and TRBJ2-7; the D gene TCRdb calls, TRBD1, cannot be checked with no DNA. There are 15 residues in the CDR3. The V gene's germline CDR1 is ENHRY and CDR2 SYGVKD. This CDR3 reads CAITQTGTERAQQYF.

Here the CDR3 reads CASGASYEQYF. The chain carries TRBV6-5 and TRBJ2-7; as DNA is missing, the TRBD1 call by TCRdb cannot be tested. CDR1 is MNHEY, CDR2 SVGAGI, per germline. The CDR3 covers 11 residues.

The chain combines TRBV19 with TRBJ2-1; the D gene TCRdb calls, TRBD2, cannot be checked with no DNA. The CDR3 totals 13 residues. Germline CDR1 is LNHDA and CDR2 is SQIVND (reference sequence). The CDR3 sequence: CASSSSTSHEQFF.

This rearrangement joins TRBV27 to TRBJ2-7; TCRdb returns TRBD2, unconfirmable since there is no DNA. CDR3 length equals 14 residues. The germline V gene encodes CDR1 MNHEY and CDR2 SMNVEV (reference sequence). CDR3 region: CASSARLAGWEQYF.

This chain's CDR3 is CSVASGVSPYNEQFF. The chain links TRBV29-1 to TRBJ2-1; TCRdb outputs TRBD2, but without DNA this stays unchecked. Germline values: CDR1 SQVTM, CDR2 ANQGSEA. The CDR3 consists of 15 residues.